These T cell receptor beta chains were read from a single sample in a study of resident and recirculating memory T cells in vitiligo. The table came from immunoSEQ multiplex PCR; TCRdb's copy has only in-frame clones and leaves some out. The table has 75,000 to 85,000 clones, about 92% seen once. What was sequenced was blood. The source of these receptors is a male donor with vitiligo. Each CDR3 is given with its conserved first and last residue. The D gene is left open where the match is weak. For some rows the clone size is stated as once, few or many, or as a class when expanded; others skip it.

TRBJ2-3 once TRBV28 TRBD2 CASSFGTSGRDTQYF TGTGCCAGCAGTTTCGGGACTAGCGGGAGGGATACGCAGTATTTT
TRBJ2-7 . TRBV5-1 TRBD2 CASPTGLAFREQYF TGCGCCAGCCCCACGGGACTAGCGTTTCGCGAGCAGTACTTC
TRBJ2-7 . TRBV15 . CATSRVHYEQYF TGTGCCACCAGCCGCGTTCATTACGAGCAGTACTTC
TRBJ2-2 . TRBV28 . CASSLLVNTGELFF TGTGCCAGCAGTTTATTAGTGAACACCGGGGAGCTGTTTTTT
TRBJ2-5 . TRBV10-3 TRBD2 CAISESGGGQETQYF TGTGCCATCAGTGAGTCGGGGGGGGGCCAAGAGACCCAGTACTTC
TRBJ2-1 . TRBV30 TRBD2 CAWTREGSMDNEQFF TGTGCCTGGACCCGGGAGGGGTCAATGGACAATGAGCAGTTCTTC
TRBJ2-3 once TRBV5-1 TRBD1 CASSPGSGGGTDTQYF TGCGCCAGCAGCCCTGGTTCAGGGGGCGGCACAGATACGCAGTATTTT
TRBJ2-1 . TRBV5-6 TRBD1 CASSWDRGYDEQFF TGTGCCAGCAGCTGGGACAGGGGATATGATGAGCAGTTCTTC
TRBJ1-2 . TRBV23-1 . CASSQSRVEDGYTF TGCGCCAGCAGTCAATCGAGGGTTGAGGATGGCTACACCTTC
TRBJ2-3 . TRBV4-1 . CASSQASGDTQYF TGCGCCAGCAGCCAAGCGTCCGGAGATACGCAGTATTTT
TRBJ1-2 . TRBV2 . CASSQGIPYGYTF TGTGCCAGCTCCCAGGGTATTCCCTATGGCTACACCTTC
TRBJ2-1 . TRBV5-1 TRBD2 CASSRGLAGYNEQFF TGCGCCAGCAGCCGGGGACTAGCGGGGTACAATGAGCAGTTCTTC
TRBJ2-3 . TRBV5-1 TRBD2 CASSLIAGGNTDTQYF TGCGCCAGCAGCTTGATAGCGGGAGGGAACACAGATACGCAGTATTTT
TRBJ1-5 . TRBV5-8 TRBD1 CASSPGTGLPQPQHF TGTGCCAGCAGCCCCGGGACAGGGCTCCCTCAGCCCCAGCATTTT
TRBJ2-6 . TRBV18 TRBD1 CASSWDSLFSGANVLTF TGTGCCAGCTCATGGGACAGCCTATTCTCTGGGGCCAACGTCCTGACTTTC
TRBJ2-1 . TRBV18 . CASSPSERSYNEQFF TGTGCCAGCTCCCCCTCTGAGCGCTCCTACAATGAGCAGTTCTTC
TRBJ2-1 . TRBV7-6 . CASSFGGFYNEQFF TGTGCCAGCAGCTTTGGCGGCTTCTACAATGAGCAGTTCTTC